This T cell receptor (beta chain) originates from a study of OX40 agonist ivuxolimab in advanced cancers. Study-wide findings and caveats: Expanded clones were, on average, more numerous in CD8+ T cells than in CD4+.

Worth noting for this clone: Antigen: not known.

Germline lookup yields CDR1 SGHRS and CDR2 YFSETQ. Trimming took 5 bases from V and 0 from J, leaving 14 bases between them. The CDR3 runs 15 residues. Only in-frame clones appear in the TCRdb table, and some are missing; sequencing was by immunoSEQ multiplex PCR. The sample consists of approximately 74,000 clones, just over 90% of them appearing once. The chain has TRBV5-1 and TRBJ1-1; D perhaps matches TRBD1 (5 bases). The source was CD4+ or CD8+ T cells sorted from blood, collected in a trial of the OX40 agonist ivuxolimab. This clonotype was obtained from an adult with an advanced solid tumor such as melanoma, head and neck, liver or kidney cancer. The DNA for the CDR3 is TGCGCCAGCAGTGGGGGATACAGTATGAACACTGAAGCTTTCTTT. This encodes CASSGGYSMNTEAFF.